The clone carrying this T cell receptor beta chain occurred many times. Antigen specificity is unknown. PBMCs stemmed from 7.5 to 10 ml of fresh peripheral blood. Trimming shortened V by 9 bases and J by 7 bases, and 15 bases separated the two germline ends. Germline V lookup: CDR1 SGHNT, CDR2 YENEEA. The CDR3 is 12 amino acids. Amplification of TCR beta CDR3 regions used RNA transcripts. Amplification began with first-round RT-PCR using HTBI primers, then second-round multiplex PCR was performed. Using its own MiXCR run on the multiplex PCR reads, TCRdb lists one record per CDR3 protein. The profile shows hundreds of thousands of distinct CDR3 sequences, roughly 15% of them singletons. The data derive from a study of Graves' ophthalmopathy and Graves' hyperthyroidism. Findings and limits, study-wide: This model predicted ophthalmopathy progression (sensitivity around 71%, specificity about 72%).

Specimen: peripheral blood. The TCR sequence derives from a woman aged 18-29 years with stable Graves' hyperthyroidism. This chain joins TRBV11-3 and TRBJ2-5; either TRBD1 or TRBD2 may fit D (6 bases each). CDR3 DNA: TGTGCCAGTCGGGGGCGGCCCAGGACCCAGTACTTC. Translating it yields CASRGRPRTQYF.